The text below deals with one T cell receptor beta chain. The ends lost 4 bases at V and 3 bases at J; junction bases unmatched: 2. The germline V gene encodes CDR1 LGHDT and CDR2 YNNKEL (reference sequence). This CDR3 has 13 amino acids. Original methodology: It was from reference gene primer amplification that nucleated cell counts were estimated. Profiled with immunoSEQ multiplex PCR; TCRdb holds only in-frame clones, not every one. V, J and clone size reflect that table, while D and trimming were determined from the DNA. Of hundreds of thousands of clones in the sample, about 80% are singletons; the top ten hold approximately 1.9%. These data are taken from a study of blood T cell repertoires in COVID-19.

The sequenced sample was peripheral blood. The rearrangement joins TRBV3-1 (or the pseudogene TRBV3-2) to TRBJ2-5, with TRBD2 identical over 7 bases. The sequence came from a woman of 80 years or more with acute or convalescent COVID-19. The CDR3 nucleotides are TGTGCCAGCAGCCGACTAGCCGAAGAGACCCAGTACTTC. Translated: CASSRLAEETQYF.